This TCR beta chain was identified in a study of early T cells in non-severe SARS-CoV-2 infection. In TCRdb, the 5' RACE reads were re-called with MiXCR into one record per CDR3 protein. The sample lists about 72,000 distinct CDR3 sequences, over 9.5% occurring once. The CDR3 is 13 residues long. Germline CDR1 and CDR2: LNHDA and SQIVND (reference sequence). Deletions cut 5 bases from V and 4 bases from J, with 11 bases between. The chain combines TRBV19 with TRBJ1-2; the D gene is possibly TRBD1 (6 bases). The sample was whole blood, taken at baseline. The TCR was taken from an adult who was a healthcare worker with PCR-confirmed SARS-CoV-2 infection or an uninfected control (not recorded which). The CDR3 is CASSSGQPYGYTF. The CDR3 DNA sequence: TGTGCCAGTAGTTCCGGACAGCCCTATGGCTACACCTTC.